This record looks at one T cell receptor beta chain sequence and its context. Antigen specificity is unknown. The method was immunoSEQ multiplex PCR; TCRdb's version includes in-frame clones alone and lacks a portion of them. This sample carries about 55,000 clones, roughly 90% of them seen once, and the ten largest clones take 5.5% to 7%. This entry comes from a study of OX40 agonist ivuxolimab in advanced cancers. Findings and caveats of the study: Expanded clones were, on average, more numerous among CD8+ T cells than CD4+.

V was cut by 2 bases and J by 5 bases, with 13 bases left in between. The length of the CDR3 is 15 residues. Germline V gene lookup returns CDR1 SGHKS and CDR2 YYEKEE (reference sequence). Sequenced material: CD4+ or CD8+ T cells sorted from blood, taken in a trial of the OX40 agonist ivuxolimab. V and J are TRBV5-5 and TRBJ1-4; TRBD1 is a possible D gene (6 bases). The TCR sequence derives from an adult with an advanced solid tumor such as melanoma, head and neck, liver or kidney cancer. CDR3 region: CASSLRGTGNEKLFF. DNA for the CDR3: TGTGCCAGCAGCTTAAGGGGGACGGGGAATGAAAAACTGTTTTTT.